The 5 T cell receptor beta chains given below trace back to one sample, sequenced in a study of shared clonotypes between healthy human individuals. Sequenced by immunoSEQ multiplex PCR; TCRdb stores in-frame clones only, minus some. The table records around 2.1 million clones, about 93% of them present only once. Naive CD8 cells, CD45RO-negative and positively selected for CCR7, excluded terminally differentiated effector memory CD45RA+ cells. The material sequenced was naive CD8+ T cells from PBMCs. The receptor source for this set is a young man in good health. Some clones in this sample may be carry-over from other donors' samples.

The chain carries TRBV19 and TRBJ2-3; 7 positions agree with TRBD1. Germline V gene data show CDR1 as LNHDA and CDR2 as SQIVND (reference sequence). The length of the CDR3 is 15 residues. V was pared by 4 bases and J by 2 bases, with 6 bases of the junction left unmatched. The CDR3 loop is CASSTGDSPTDTQYF. In nucleotides, the CDR3 is TGTGCCAGTAGTACAGGGGACAGCCCCACAGATACGCAGTATTTT.

DNA for the CDR3: TGTGCCAGCAGTCCCTCCTCCGGACAGTCCTCCTACGAGCAGTACTTC. This gives the protein CASSPSSGQSSYEQYF. The chain has TRBV27 and TRBJ2-7; weak D call: TRBD1 (6 bases). CDR1 is MNHEY, CDR2 SMNVEV, per germline (reference sequence). There are 16 residues in the CDR3. V was pared by 5 bases and J by 0 bases, with 17 bases between.

The chain uses TRBV27 and TRBJ2-7; 7 positions match TRBD1. The CDR3 spans 11 residues. Per germline, CDR1 MNHEY and CDR2 SMNVEV (reference sequence). Trimming at V came to 6 bases and at J to 9 bases, leaving 5 bases not matched to a gene. CDR3 sequence: CASSASGGQYF. CDR3 nucleotide sequence: TGTGCCAGCAGCGCCTCAGGGGGGCAGTACTTC.

V is TRBV5-5 and J is TRBJ1-5; 7 bases are a match to TRBD1. The CDR3 is made up of 14 amino acids. V gave up 2 bases and J gave up 6 bases; unmatched junction bases: 5. Germline V gives CDR1 SGHKS, CDR2 YYEKEE (reference sequence). Here the CDR3 DNA reads TGTGCCAGCAGCTTCGAACAGGGGTTTCAGCCCCAGCATTTT. Its protein is CASSFEQGFQPQHF.

The rearrangement links TRBV2 to TRBJ1-2; a possible D gene is TRBD1 (5 bases). The ends were cut back, 6 bases at V and 6 bases at J, with 14 bases in the middle. The CDR3 has 13 residues. The germline V gene encodes CDR1 SNHLY and CDR2 FYNNEI. The CDR3 DNA follows: TGTGCCAGCAGGGGGGGAGTGGTTAATGGCTACACCTTC. Residues: CASRGGVVNGYTF.